Below, 3 T cell receptor beta chains from the same sample are listed, as sequenced in a study of blood T cell repertoires in COVID-19. Measured with immunoSEQ multiplex PCR; TCRdb has only the in-frame clones, and not every one. The sample contains around 94,000 clones, about 85% of which appear only once. Material: peripheral blood. These receptors came from a man aged 45-65 years with acute or convalescent COVID-19.

V and J are TRBV4-2 and TRBJ1-1, with no clear D. This CDR3 contains 14 residues. V dropped 0 bases and J dropped 6 bases, with 11 bases sitting between them. CDR1 and CDR2 (germline): LGHNA, YNFKEQ. CDR3 bases: TGTGCCAGCAGCCAAGATGACTCTCTTCCTGAAGCTTTCTTT. Translating it yields CASSQDDSLPEAFF.

This clone has just one count. The chain recombines TRBV6-5 with TRBJ2-3, with D tentatively TRBD2 (5 bases). Germline V lookup: CDR1 MNHEY, CDR2 SVGAGI. Trimming removed 8 bases from V and 3 bases from J, with 6 bases in between. The CDR3 covers 11 residues. CDR3 in DNA: TGTGCCAGCCAGCGGACAGATACGCAGTATTTT. Residues: CASQRTDTQYF.

This clone has a single count. This sequence joins TRBV10-1 and TRBJ1-5; D unclear. V was clipped by 0 bases and J by 4 bases, with 4 bases between them. There are 13 residues in the CDR3. Per germline, CDR1 WNHNN and CDR2 SYGVQD (reference sequence). The chain's CDR3 is CASSESRNQPQHF. CDR3 nucleotides: TGCGCCAGCAGTGAGTCTAGAAATCAGCCCCAGCATTTT.